A single sample gave rise to the 29 T cell receptor beta chains below, sequenced in a study of identical twins. Using its own MiXCR run on the 5' RACE reads, TCRdb lists one record per CDR3 protein. The sample lists 200,000 to 250,000 distinct CDR3 sequences, about 13% occurring once. This same sample was also part of a study on yellow fever vaccine responses in identical twins.

Sequencing was carried out using memory (CD45RO+) T cells sorted from blood. These receptors were taken from a woman in her late teens or twenties in good health.

This clonotype was seen more than once but under ten times. The V gene is TRBV20-1, the J gene TRBJ2-1; D may be TRBD1 or TRBD2 (5 bases each). The CDR3 length is 14 residues. Germline loops: CDR1 DFQATT, CDR2 SNEGSKA (reference sequence). V lost 3 bases, J lost 6 bases, and 15 bases lay in between. The CDR3 DNA follows: TGCAGTGCTAGGTACGGGGCTAGTTTCAATGAGCAGTTCTTC. The encoded protein is CSARYGASFNEQFF.

In this sample, this clonotype turned up a few times. The CDR3 DNA reads as TGTGCCAGTAGTATTCGGGGTGCGAACACCGGGGAGCTGTTTTTT. Translated, it gives CASSIRGANTGELFF. The chain uses TRBV19 and TRBJ2-2, with a weak D call TRBD2 (5 bases). The CDR3 is 15 amino acids. Trimming removed 3 bases from V and 0 bases from J, with 8 bases in between. Germline lookup yields CDR1 LNHDA and CDR2 SQIVND (reference sequence).

The chain links TRBV12-3 or TRBV12-4 to TRBJ1-5, with D possibly TRBD1 on 5 matching bases. The CDR3 is 16 residues long. V lost 2 bases and J 1 base, leaving 12 bases between the germline ends. This CDR3 is CASSLLSGRSNQPQHF. The DNA for the CDR3 is TGTGCCAGCAGTTTATTATCGGGACGGAGCAATCAGCCCCAGCATTTT.

This clonotype came up many times. The CDR3 nucleotides read TGTGCCAGCAGTTTAAATGGGGTCGAACCGCGAAGCGAGCAGTACTTC. Protein sequence: CASSLNGVEPRSEQYF. J is TRBJ2-7 and V is TRBV28; D is unclear. Looked up from germline, CDR1 is MDHEN and CDR2 is SYDVKM. This CDR3 comprises 16 residues. Trimming left V 2 bases short and J 6 bases short, with 20 bases between.

This clonotype was detected ten times or more. The gene calls are TRBV28 and TRBJ2-1; 11 bases are a match to TRBD2. This CDR3 spans 15 amino acids. V shed 4 bases and J 7 bases; nucleotides not matched to a gene: 6. Germline assignment: CDR1 MDHEN and CDR2 SYDVKM. The CDR3 nucleotides are TGTGCCAGCAGTTCCCTAGCGGGGGGCTTAAATGAGCAGTTCTTC. It translates to CASSSLAGGLNEQFF.

This clonotype was found a few times. V and J are TRBV12-3 or TRBV12-4 and TRBJ1-1; no clear D. V lost 4 bases to trimming and J lost 6 bases, with 9 bases between them. The CDR3 length is 12 residues. The CDR3: CASSSGLAEAFF. CDR3 in DNA: TGTGCCAGCAGTTCCGGGTTGGCTGAAGCTTTCTTT.

The V gene is TRBV7-2, the J gene TRBJ2-2, with D perhaps matching TRBD1 or TRBD2 (6 bases each). Trimming removed 5 bases from V and 1 base from J, with 17 bases in between. This CDR3 spans 17 amino acids. The V gene's germline CDR1 is SGHTA and CDR2 FQGNSA. CDR3: CASSALTGGWNTGELFF. CDR3 nucleotides: TGTGCCAGCAGCGCCCTCACCGGGGGCTGGAACACCGGGGAGCTGTTTTTT.

This clonotype was seen repeatedly, ten times or more. The chain links TRBV29-1 to TRBJ2-1; 10 bases line up with TRBD2. Germline CDR1 and CDR2: SQVTM and ANQGSEA. This CDR3 has 14 residues. Trimming cost V 5 bases and J 10 bases; bases outside gene matches: 11. The CDR3 region has the DNA TGCAGCGTTTGGTTAACTAGCGGGGTTGGAGAGCAGTTCTTC. Translating it yields CSVWLTSGVGEQFF.

The rearrangement links TRBV5-5 to TRBJ1-2; D is unresolved. CDR3 length: 15 residues. V was clipped by 0 bases and J by 5 bases, with 14 bases between them. Germline V lookup: CDR1 SGHKS, CDR2 YYEKEE (reference sequence). DNA for the CDR3: TGTGCCAGCAGCTTGGAGGCAGGCGGTTATTATGGCTACACCTTC. It encodes CASSLEAGGYYGYTF. Full variable domain (rest looked up from reference TRBV5-5 and TRBJ1-2): DAGVTQSPTHLIKTRGQQVTLRCSPISGHKSVSWYQQVLGQGPQFIFQYYEKEERGRGNFPDRFSARQFPNYSSELNVNALLLGDSALYLCASSLEAGGYYGYTFGSGTRLTVV.

The V call is TRBV29-1, the J call TRBJ2-3, with D possibly TRBD2 on 5 matching bases. Trimming removed 6 bases from V and 0 bases from J, with 19 bases in between. Germline CDR1 and CDR2: SQVTM and ANQGSEA. There are 16 residues in the CDR3. CDR3 DNA: TGCAGCGTCGCCCCCCTACGGGGATCTAGCACAGATACGCAGTATTTT. It is translated as CSVAPLRGSSTDTQYF.

A few counts support this clonotype. The gene calls are TRBV4-1 and TRBJ2-7; 10 bases agree with TRBD2. Germline V gives CDR1 MGHRA, CDR2 YSYEKL. CDR3 length equals 18 residues. V dropped 4 bases and J dropped 1; count of bases not matched to a gene: 13. The CDR3 coding sequence is TGCGCCAGCAGCCCCTTGATTCTAGCGGGAGATAGATCCTACGAGCAGTACTTC. Translation gives CASSPLILAGDRSYEQYF.

The chain uses TRBV7-2 and TRBJ1-5; a possible D gene is TRBD1 (5 bases). Trimming took 5 bases from V and 5 from J, leaving 10 bases between them. The CDR3 spans 13 residues. Germline V lookup: CDR1 SGHTA, CDR2 FQGNSA. The DNA of the CDR3 is TGTGCCAGCAGCGGGACTTTGGATCAGCCCCAGCATTTT. Its translation is CASSGTLDQPQHF.

This clonotype has just a few counts. The chain links TRBV4-2 to TRBJ2-1, with 8 bases aligning to TRBD2. The V gene's germline CDR1 is LGHNA and CDR2 YNFKEQ. Unmatched junction bases numbered 7, after V lost 0 bases and J lost 0 bases. The CDR3 has 18 amino acids. For the CDR3, the DNA is TGTGCCAGCAGCCAAGATCCCCTAGCGGGTATCTCCTACAATGAGCAGTTCTTC. Its translation is CASSQDPLAGISYNEQFF.

This clonotype appeared a few times. The CDR3 is CASRWGTTDTQYF. The CDR3 DNA follows: TGTGCCAGCAGATGGGGGACCACAGATACGCAGTATTTT. The J gene is TRBJ2-3, the V gene TRBV25-1, with D tentatively TRBD1 or TRBD2 (5 bases each). The germline CDR1 and CDR2 sequences are MGHDK and SYGVNS. The ends were cut back, 6 bases at V and 2 bases at J, with 9 bases in the middle. The CDR3 covers 13 residues.

In nucleotides, the CDR3 is TGTGCCAGCAGTCGGGCCCTGGGAGAGACCCAGTACTTC. It specifies CASSRALGETQYF. This chain connects TRBV27 to TRBJ2-5; D gene unclear. Germline CDR1 and CDR2: MNHEY and SMNVEV (reference sequence). The CDR3 sequence is 13 residues long. The V and J ends lost 5 bases and 4 bases respectively, with 11 bases between them.

In this sample, this clonotype turned up a few times. V gene TRBV20-1 combines with J gene TRBJ2-2; TRBD1 matches 7 bases. This CDR3 is built from 14 residues. Per the germline V gene, CDR1 is DFQATT and CDR2 is SNEGSKA (reference sequence). V lost 1 base and J lost 5; bases outside the gene matches: 4. CDR3 sequence reads: CSARGQGETGELFF. CDR3 sequence (DNA): TGCAGTGCTAGAGGACAGGGAGAAACCGGGGAGCTGTTTTTT.

This clonotype appeared many times. V is TRBV28 and J is TRBJ1-4; the match to TRBD1 covers 9 bases. Germline trimming cut 4 bases from V and 8 bases from J; bases unmatched to any gene: 2. The CDR3 has 13 amino acids. Germline loops: CDR1 MDHEN, CDR2 SYDVKM. The CDR3 here is CASSWTGEEKLFF. The CDR3 DNA sequence: TGTGCCAGCAGTTGGACAGGGGAGGAAAAACTGTTTTTT.

The genes are TRBV20-1 and TRBJ2-7; D call uncertain. Trimming removed 3 bases from V and 4 bases from J, with 7 bases in between. The germline gives CDR1 DFQATT, CDR2 SNEGSKA (reference sequence). The CDR3 extends over 11 amino acids. DNA of the CDR3: TGCAGTGCTAGTATGGAGTACGAGCAGTACTTC. This gives the protein CSASMEYEQYF.

This clonotype was recorded once. The chain has TRBV6-1 and TRBJ2-7, with D perhaps TRBD1 or TRBD2 (5 bases each). This CDR3 region has 14 residues. From germline, CDR1 is MNHNS and CDR2 SASEGT. Trimming took 6 bases from V and 6 from J, leaving 18 bases between them. CDR3 sequence: CASSRTGTPTEQYF. DNA for the CDR3: TGTGCCAGCAGCCGCACCGGGACCCCCACCGAGCAGTACTTC.

This clonotype was picked up a small number of times. The rearrangement links TRBV6-5 to TRBJ2-1; the D is unclear. This CDR3 comprises 11 residues. The V end was cut by 6 bases, the J end by 9 bases, with 9 bases between. In germline, CDR1 is MNHEY, CDR2 SVGAGI. CDR3 region: CASSRTGEQFF. The CDR3 DNA reads as TGTGCCAGCAGCCGAACCGGTGAGCAGTTCTTC.

This clonotype has a handful of counts. V and J are TRBV6-2 or TRBV6-3 and TRBJ1-5; possible D gene TRBD1, 6 bases. CDR1 is MNHEY, CDR2 SVGEGT, per germline. V was pared by 6 bases and J by 3 bases, with 12 bases between. CDR3 length: 14 residues. CDR3 amino acids: CASRLGQINQPQHF. DNA for the CDR3: TGTGCCAGCAGGCTCGGACAGATCAATCAGCCCCAGCATTTT.

The chain combines TRBV2 with TRBJ2-5, with TRBD2 as a possible D gene (7 bases). V dropped 6 bases and J dropped 5 bases, with 13 bases sitting between them. Looked up from germline, CDR1 is SNHLY and CDR2 is FYNNEI. The CDR3 spans 13 residues. CDR3 DNA sequence: TGTGCCAGCAGGACGGGGGGCGGGGAGACCCAGTACTTC. It encodes CASRTGGGETQYF.

Points on this clonotype: The conserved closing phenylalanine or tryptophan is absent in this CDR3, likely reflecting a read error. The V call is TRBV6-5, the J call TRBJ2-6; the D is unclear. The CDR3 has 17 amino acids. The germline gives CDR1 MNHEY, CDR2 SVGAGI. With 2 bases removed from V and 0 bases from J, the gap between germline ends came to 11 bases. CDR3 bases: TGTGCCAGCAGTTACCAAGGAGCCAGCTCTGGGGCCAACGTCCTGACTCTC. Its translation is CASSYQGASSGANVLTL.

This clonotype was counted once. The rearrangement joins TRBV5-5 to TRBJ2-3; D is unclear. From germline, CDR1 is SGHKS and CDR2 YYEKEE (reference sequence). This CDR3 has 12 residues. V was pared by 6 bases and J by 6 bases, with 11 bases between. CDR3 in amino acids: CASIPSQDTQYF. CDR3 nucleotide sequence: TGTGCCAGCATCCCCAGCCAGGATACGCAGTATTTT. The complete variable domain, with remaining parts taken from reference TRBV5-5 and TRBJ2-3, reads DAGVTQSPTHLIKTRGQQVTLRCSPISGHKSVSWYQQVLGQGPQFIFQYYEKEERGRGNFPDRFSARQFPNYSSELNVNALLLGDSALYLCASIPSQDTQYFGPGTRLTVL.

In regard to this clonotype: One junction end does not reproduce the germline sequence, and a read error may be involved. The chain uses TRBV6-2 or TRBV6-3 and TRBJ2-3, with 9 bases identical to TRBD2. The CDR3 runs 15 residues. CDR1 is MNHEY, CDR2 SVGEGT, per germline. The CDR3 is CASTTGTSHTDTHYF. The CDR3 region has the DNA TGTGCCAGCACCACCGGGACTAGCCACACAGATACGCATTATTTT.

The chain recombines TRBV6-4 with TRBJ2-2; D may correspond to TRBD1 or TRBD2 (6 bases each). The V gene lost 3 bases and the J gene lost 6 bases, with 14 bases spanning the gap. The CDR3 extends over 15 amino acids. CDR1 and CDR2 from the germline V gene are MRHNA and SNTAGT. The CDR3 nucleotides are TGTGCCAGCAGTGAATCTGAGGAGGGGGCCGGGGAGCTGTTTTTT. It specifies CASSESEEGAGELFF.

The V call is TRBV7-6, the J call TRBJ2-3; D remains unclear. The CDR3 covers 15 residues. Germline-derived CDR1 and CDR2 are SGHVS and FNYEAQ. Trimming took 4 bases from V and 0 from J, leaving 11 bases between them. This chain's CDR3 is CASSSRASSTDTQYF. The CDR3 nucleotides read TGTGCCAGCAGCTCTAGGGCTTCTAGCACAGATACGCAGTATTTT.

The rearrangement joins TRBV18 to TRBJ2-1; D could derive from TRBD1 or TRBD2 (5 bases each). Between the trimmed V and J ends, which lost 6 bases and 9 bases, there was a span of 15 bases. CDR1 is KGHSH and CDR2 is LQKENI in the germline V gene. CDR3 length equals 13 residues. The CDR3 is CASSQGASTEQFF. CDR3 sequence (DNA): TGTGCCAGCTCCCAAGGGGCTAGCACTGAGCAGTTCTTC.

The rearrangement links TRBV9 to TRBJ2-5, with TRBD1 matching over 7 bases. This CDR3 contains 16 residues. Germline V lookup: CDR1 SGDLS, CDR2 YYNGEE. With 0 bases clipped from V and 5 bases from J, the junction kept 10 bases outside the gene matches. CDR3 nucleotides: TGTGCCAGCAGCGTAGGTGGGGGACAGCTGGGGGAGACCCAGTACTTC. Translation gives CASSVGGGQLGETQYF.